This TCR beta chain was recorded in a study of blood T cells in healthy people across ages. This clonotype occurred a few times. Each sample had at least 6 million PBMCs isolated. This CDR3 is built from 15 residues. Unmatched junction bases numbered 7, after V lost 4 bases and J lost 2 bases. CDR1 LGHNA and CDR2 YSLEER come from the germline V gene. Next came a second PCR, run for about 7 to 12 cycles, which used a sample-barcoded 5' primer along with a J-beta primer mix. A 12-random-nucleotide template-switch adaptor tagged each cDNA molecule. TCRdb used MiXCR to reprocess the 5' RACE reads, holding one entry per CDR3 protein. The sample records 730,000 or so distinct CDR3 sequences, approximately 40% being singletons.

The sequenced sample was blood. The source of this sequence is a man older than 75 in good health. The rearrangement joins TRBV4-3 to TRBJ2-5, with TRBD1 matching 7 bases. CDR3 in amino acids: CASSPKGTAQETQYF. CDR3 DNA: TGCGCCAGCAGCCCGAAAGGGACAGCACAAGAGACCCAGTACTTC.